The 9 T cell receptor beta chains in this list originate from one sample, sequenced in a study of cytomegalovirus exposure and HLA in healthy donors listed by TCRdb under 2017. Libraries were constructed by the immunoSEQ multiplex PCR assay. For the multiplex PCR, a mixture combining 60 forward primers for TCR Vbeta segments and 13 reverse primers for TCR Jbeta segments was used. The source is immuneACCESS, and TCRdb retained only in-frame sequences with V and J called. Part of the clones is not carried over; for the studies checked, unresolved V genes explain less than half of this, and the remainder is unexplained. The sample table lists about 100,000 clones, nearly 80% of them with a count of one. The ten largest clones represent 3% to 4% of the sample. Sequencing was performed on PBMCs. The receptors derive from a woman aged 40 to 55 in good health and CMV-seronegative.

The chain employs TRBV7-2 and TRBJ1-1, with 8 bases aligning to TRBD1. CDR1 and CDR2 from the germline V gene are SGHTA and FQGNSA. The length of the CDR3 is 16 residues. The J segment lost 1 base and the V segment lost 5 bases, leaving 9 bases of the junction unmatched. CDR3 coding DNA: TGTGCCAGCAGCCTACGACAGGGGCGAACGAACACTGAAGCTTTCTTT. This gives the protein CASSLRQGRTNTEAFF. The full variable domain, rest sourced from reference TRBV7-2 and TRBJ1-1, is GAGVSQSPSNKVTEKGKDVELRCDPISGHTALYWYRQSLGQGLEFLIYFQGNSAPDKSGLPSDRFSAERTGGSVSTLTIQRTQQEDSAVYLCASSLRQGRTNTEAFFGQGTRLTVV.

The genes are TRBV15 and TRBJ2-2, with 8 bases identical to TRBD2. This CDR3 is built from 17 residues. V trimming: 1 base; J trimming: 4 bases; junction bases outside the gene matches: 8. Germline V CDR1 and CDR2: LNHNV, YYDKDF (reference sequence). The CDR3 sequence: CATSRVGGGQGTGELFF. Here the CDR3 DNA reads TGTGCCACCAGCAGAGTTGGCGGGGGGCAGGGCACCGGGGAGCTGTTTTTT.

Regarding this clone: One end of the junction is discordant with germline, which a read error may explain. This sequence joins TRBV18 and TRBJ1-5; no firm D call. The CDR3 extends over 13 amino acids. The germline CDR1 and CDR2 sequences are KGHSH and LQKENI. CDR3 DNA: TGTGCCAGCTCACCGACCGAGGATCAGCCCCAGAATTTT. As protein: CASSPTEDQPQNF.

The chain uses TRBV7-7 and TRBJ1-1; 7 bases map to TRBD1. The CDR3 is 13 residues long. Germline CDR1 SSHAT, CDR2 FNYEAQ (reference sequence). Trimming cost V 5 bases and J 2 bases; bases outside gene matches: 2. DNA of the CDR3: TGTGCCAGCAGCCAGGGGGTCAACACTGAAGCTTTCTTT. Translated: CASSQGVNTEAFF.

The chain carries TRBV5-1 and TRBJ1-6; 7 bases are a match to TRBD1. The J segment lost 5 bases and the V segment lost 0 bases, leaving 5 bases of the junction unmatched. The germline V gene encodes CDR1 SGHRS and CDR2 YFSETQ. This CDR3 has 16 residues. DNA of the CDR3: TGCGCCAGCAGCTTGGAGTCGACAGGGAATAATTCACCCCTCCACTTT. Protein sequence: CASSLESTGNNSPLHF. Supplemented by reference TRBV5-1 and TRBJ1-6, the full variable domain reads KAGVTQTPRYLIKTRGQQVTLSCSPISGHRSVSWYQQTPGQGLQFLFEYFSETQRNKGNFPGRFSGRQFSNSRSEMNVSTLELGDSALYLCASSLESTGNNSPLHFGNGTRLTVT.

The chain combines TRBV7-9 with TRBJ2-3; D might be TRBD1 (6 bases). Trimming shortened V by 5 bases and J by 2 bases, and 14 bases separated the two germline ends. The CDR3 totals 15 residues. Per germline, CDR1 SEHNR and CDR2 FQNEAQ (reference sequence). CDR3 sequence reads: CASSRDKTHTDTQYF. The CDR3 DNA sequence: TGTGCCAGCAGCCGGGACAAAACCCACACAGATACGCAGTATTTT.

The chain is built from TRBV9 and TRBJ2-1, with D tentatively TRBD2 (6 bases). Between the trimmed V and J ends, which lost 0 bases and 2 bases, there was a span of 6 bases. CDR1 SGDLS and CDR2 YYNGEE come from the germline V gene. The CDR3 consists of 14 residues. For the CDR3, the DNA is TGTGCCAGCAGCGTAGGGGGGGCCTACAATGAGCAGTTCTTC. It translates to CASSVGGAYNEQFF.

In this sample, this clone turned up a few times. The chain links TRBV11-3 to TRBJ1-1, with D possibly TRBD1 on 5 matching bases. V was trimmed by 11 bases and J by 3 bases, leaving 16 bases between them. The CDR3 runs to 13 residues. CDR1 is SGHNT and CDR2 is YENEEA in the germline V gene. CDR3 nucleotides: TGTGCCTGCTCCGGGGGGGAGGACACTGAAGCTTTCTTT. Amino acids: CACSGGEDTEAFF.

The V call is TRBV6-1, the J call TRBJ1-5; D unresolved. The V gene's germline CDR1 is MNHNS and CDR2 SASEGT. V lost 2 bases, J lost 2 bases, and 4 bases lay in between. The CDR3 loop spans 13 amino acids. This CDR3 is CASSEQGNQPQHF. CDR3 DNA sequence: TGTGCCAGCAGTGAACAGGGCAATCAGCCCCAGCATTTT.